The 29 T cell receptor beta chains listed next were all sequenced from one sample in a study of blood T cell repertoires in COVID-19 (dated by TCRdb to the early 2020s). Library preparation was by the immunoSEQ multiplex PCR assay. Drawn from immuneACCESS, this table holds only the in-frame rearrangements with V and J called that TCRdb kept. Clones are partly lost; checked studies trace under half to an unresolved V gene and leave the rest unexplained. This sample gives some 85,000 clones in total; about 76% of them show up just once. Of the sample, less than 20% is held by the ten largest clones. Material: peripheral blood. The receptors originated from a woman of 80 years or more with active or convalescent COVID-19.

The J gene is TRBJ1-1, the V gene TRBV30, with D maybe TRBD1 (5 bases). V gave up 8 bases and J gave up 0 bases, with 10 bases separating them. The CDR3 loop spans 12 amino acids. The germline V gene encodes CDR1 GTSNPN and CDR2 SVGIG (reference sequence). The DNA for the CDR3 is TGTGCCGGCAGGGCGCTGAACACTGAAGCTTTCTTT. Translation gives CAGRALNTEAFF.

V usage is TRBV7-9 and J usage is TRBJ1-4, with 11 bases matching TRBD1. The CDR3 consists of 15 residues. V gave up 0 bases and J gave up 7 bases; unmatched junction bases: 1. Per the germline V gene, CDR1 is SEHNR and CDR2 is FQNEAQ (reference sequence). CDR3 region: CASSLAGQGVEKLFF. The DNA of the CDR3 is TGTGCCAGCAGCTTAGCGGGACAGGGGGTTGAAAAACTGTTTTTT.

This chain uses TRBV9 with TRBJ1-1; D is perhaps TRBD1 (5 bases). Trimming pared 4 bases from V and 4 bases from J, leaving 17 bases between. Germline V lookup: CDR1 SGDLS, CDR2 YYNGEE. The CDR3 length is 15 residues. CDR3 sequence reads: CASSHSGGRGTEAFF. The CDR3 DNA sequence: TGTGCCAGCAGCCACAGTGGAGGGAGGGGCACTGAAGCTTTCTTT.

The chain employs TRBV5-6 and TRBJ1-2; D gene ambiguous. The V gene lost 1 base and the J gene lost 4 bases, with 8 bases spanning the gap. The germline gives CDR1 SGHDT, CDR2 YYEEEE. The CDR3 covers 13 residues. The CDR3 is CASSLPAGYGYTF. CDR3 bases: TGTGCCAGCAGCTTGCCGGCGGGCTATGGCTACACCTTC.

This chain links TRBV19 with TRBJ2-2; TRBD1 agrees at 11 bases. With V trimmed by 9 bases and J by 6 bases, 6 bases remained unmatched. Germline V gene sequence: CDR1 LNHDA, CDR2 SQIVND (reference sequence). The CDR3 spans 14 residues. CDR3 sequence reads: CASAGTGGAGELFF. The CDR3 coding sequence is TGTGCCAGCGCTGGGACAGGGGGGGCCGGGGAGCTGTTTTTT.

The rearrangement joins TRBV4-1 to TRBJ2-7, with a tentative D call TRBD1 (6 bases). Trimming shortened V by 1 base and J by 6 bases, and 22 bases separated the two germline ends. The germline CDR1 and CDR2 sequences are MGHRA and YSYEKL. This CDR3 comprises 17 residues. The CDR3: CASSQVAGTTAFSEQYF. CDR3 coding DNA: TGCGCCAGCAGCCAAGTCGCAGGGACAACCGCTTTTTCCGAGCAGTACTTC.

This rearrangement joins TRBV29-1 to TRBJ1-2, with D maybe TRBD1 (5 bases). Between the trimmed V and J ends, which lost 3 bases and 3 bases, there was a span of 26 bases. This CDR3 comprises 18 residues. Looked up from germline, CDR1 is SQVTM and CDR2 is ANQGSEA. The CDR3 nucleotides are TGCAGCGTTGATAGGCCCGCTAGGGGAGGGAGTAATGACTATGGCTACACCTTC. It translates to CSVDRPARGGSNDYGYTF. Complete variable domain (other parts from reference TRBV29-1 and TRBJ1-2): SAVISQKPSRDICQRGTSLTIQCQVDSQVTMMFWYRQQPGQSLTLIATANQGSEATYESGFVIDKFPISRPNLTFSTLTVSNMSPEDSSIYLCSVDRPARGGSNDYGYTFGSGTRLTVV.

CDR3 coding DNA: TGCGCCAGCAGCCGAGAGGGGACTCCCAGAATAGGAGCTTTCTTT. Translated, it gives CASSREGTPRIGAFF. The genes are TRBV10-1 and TRBJ1-1; D may be TRBD1 (5 bases). The CDR3 consists of 15 residues. V lost 6 bases to trimming and J lost 10 bases, with 24 bases between them. Germline CDR1 is WNHNN and CDR2 is SYGVQD (reference sequence).

On this clone itself: Other nucleotide sequences in the sample specify the same CDR3. This chain uses TRBV9 with TRBJ2-2, with 9 bases aligning to TRBD2. Trimming at V came to 4 bases and at J to 8 bases, leaving 9 bases not matched to a gene. The CDR3 is made up of 15 amino acids. The germline CDR1 and CDR2 sequences are SGDLS and YYNGEE. CDR3 nucleotide sequence: TGTGCCAGCAGCCTAGAGGGGCTAGCGGGGGGGGAGCTGTTTTTT. This encodes CASSLEGLAGGELFF.

The gene calls are TRBV27 and TRBJ2-2; the match to TRBD1 covers 7 bases. This CDR3 has 16 residues. Germline trimming cut 5 bases from V and 0 bases from J; bases unmatched to any gene: 6. Looked up from germline, CDR1 is MNHEY and CDR2 is SMNVEV (reference sequence). The CDR3 region is CASSPWTGTNTGELFF. The CDR3 region has the DNA TGTGCCAGCAGTCCATGGACAGGAACGAACACCGGGGAGCTGTTTTTT.

This sequence joins TRBV12-3 or TRBV12-4 and TRBJ1-2, with a weak D call TRBD1 (6 bases). Trimming removed 8 bases from V and 3 bases from J, with 13 bases in between. The CDR3 spans 13 residues. CDR3 residues: CASRGGSDYGYTF. CDR3 DNA sequence: TGTGCCAGCCGGGGGGGCAGTGACTATGGCTACACCTTC.

The chain recombines TRBV4-3 with TRBJ1-1; no clear D. This CDR3 has 13 amino acids. Per germline, CDR1 LGHNA and CDR2 YSLEER. V lost 1 base, J lost 4 bases, and 7 bases lay in between. CDR3 residues: CASSQAEVTEAFF. CDR3 nucleotide sequence: TGCGCCAGCAGCCAAGCCGAGGTCACTGAAGCTTTCTTT.

This clone was recorded a few times. The chain employs TRBV10-3 and TRBJ1-3; 7 bases agree with TRBD1. Looked up from germline, CDR1 is ENHRY and CDR2 is SYGVKD. Losses at the gene ends were 4 bases for V and 2 bases for J; bases not matched to a gene: 5. The CDR3 is 15 residues long. CDR3 residues: CAISGGDSPGNTIYF. For the CDR3, the DNA is TGTGCCATCAGTGGAGGGGACAGTCCTGGAAACACCATATATTTT.

The V and J genes are TRBV3-1 (or the pseudogene TRBV3-2) and TRBJ1-2, with 8 bases matching TRBD1. Trimming at V came to 5 bases and at J to 12 bases, leaving 5 bases not matched to a gene. Germline V gene lookup returns CDR1 LGHDT and CDR2 YNNKEL (reference sequence). This CDR3 has 11 residues. The chain's CDR3 is CASSIQGVNTF. The CDR3 bases are TGTGCCAGCAGCATACAGGGGGTAAACACCTTC.

V gene TRBV18 combines with J gene TRBJ2-5; 7 bases are shared with TRBD1. The V gene end was trimmed by 3 bases and the J gene end by 0 bases; junction bases not matched to a gene: 10. In germline, CDR1 is KGHSH, CDR2 LQKENI. The CDR3 consists of 17 residues. The CDR3: CASSPRTKTGYQETQYF. The CDR3, as DNA: TGTGCCAGCTCACCCCGCACAAAGACAGGGTACCAAGAGACCCAGTACTTC.

The chain carries TRBV3-1 (or the pseudogene TRBV3-2) and TRBJ1-1; 9 positions match TRBD1. CDR3 length: 15 residues. Trimming cost V 1 base and J 5 bases; bases outside gene matches: 5. Germline CDR1 and CDR2: LGHDT and YNNKEL (reference sequence). This CDR3 is CASSQADRGLTEAFF. Here the CDR3 DNA reads TGTGCCAGCAGCCAAGCGGACAGGGGTCTTACTGAAGCTTTCTTT.

The V gene is TRBV30, the J gene TRBJ1-1; D remains ambiguous. V shed 1 base and J shed 7 bases, with 13 bases lying between them. This CDR3 spans 13 amino acids. From germline, CDR1 is GTSNPN and CDR2 SVGIG (reference sequence). As DNA, the CDR3 is TGTGCCTGGAGTGCGTCAGACTACGGTGAAGCTTTCTTT. Translation gives CAWSASDYGEAFF. Variable domain in full (rest from reference TRBV30 and TRBJ1-1): SQTIHQWPATLVQPVGSPLSLECTVEGTSNPNLYWYRQAAGRGLQLLFYSVGIGQISSEVPQNLSASRPQDRQFILSSKKLLLSDSGFYLCAWSASDYGEAFFGQGTRLTVV.

V usage is TRBV28 and J usage is TRBJ2-7, with 9 bases fitting TRBD2. The CDR3 is 17 residues long. Trimming removed 7 bases from V and 3 bases from J; junction bases left unmatched: 16. Per germline, CDR1 MDHEN and CDR2 SYDVKM. CDR3 protein: CASTPGGGRGGLYEQYF. CDR3 DNA sequence: TGTGCCAGCACCCCCGGAGGGGGGCGGGGGGGCCTCTACGAGCAGTACTTC.

The chain joins TRBV6-5 to TRBJ2-2, with no clear D. V lost 2 bases and J 0 bases, leaving 7 bases between the germline ends. The CDR3 extends over 15 amino acids. The germline CDR1 and CDR2 sequences are MNHEY and SVGAGI. CDR3 region: CASSYPDSNTGELFF. The CDR3 DNA reads as TGTGCCAGCAGTTACCCAGACTCGAACACCGGGGAGCTGTTTTTT.

The CDR3 loop reads CASSLDGDEQYF. Here the CDR3 DNA reads TGTGCCAGCAGCCTGGACGGGGACGAGCAGTACTTC. This chain uses TRBV5-8 with TRBJ2-7, with D perhaps TRBD2 (5 bases). V lost 4 bases and J lost 5, with 10 bases in between. The CDR3 totals 12 residues. Germline V gene sequence: CDR1 SGHTS, CDR2 YDEGEE.

This clone is judged medium-sized. The rearrangement links TRBV5-6 to TRBJ2-3; 9 nucleotides line up with TRBD2. Per the germline V gene, CDR1 is SGHDT and CDR2 is YYEEEE. The V gene end was trimmed by 2 bases and the J gene end by 4 bases; junction bases not matched to a gene: 5. The CDR3 runs to 15 residues. The DNA for the CDR3 is TGTGCCAGCAGCTTAAGACTAGCGGCCCCAGATACGCAGTATTTT. Encoded protein: CASSLRLAAPDTQYF.

The chain joins TRBV5-6 to TRBJ2-3, with a tentative D call TRBD2 (6 bases). The length of the CDR3 is 15 residues. Trimming cost V 2 bases and J 4 bases, with 14 bases left between them. Per the germline V gene, CDR1 is SGHDT and CDR2 is YYEEEE. The CDR3 bases are TGTGCCAGCAGCTTACCGGGGCCGGGGGCAGATACGCAGTATTTT. It yields the protein CASSLPGPGADTQYF.

The rearrangement joins TRBV18 to TRBJ2-3; the match to TRBD1 covers 10 bases. The V gene's germline CDR1 is KGHSH and CDR2 LQKENI. The V segment lost 3 bases and the J segment 3 bases; nucleotides outside the gene matches: 6. The CDR3 is 16 amino acids. CDR3 protein: CASSPTGGQDTDTQYF. The CDR3 DNA follows: TGTGCCAGCTCACCGACAGGGGGCCAAGATACAGATACGCAGTATTTT.

This clone appeared a single time. The gene calls are TRBV20-1 and TRBJ2-6; TRBD2 aligns across 7 bases. Germline trimming cut 3 bases from V and 0 bases from J; bases unmatched to any gene: 5. Germline CDR1 reads DFQATT; CDR2 reads SNEGSKA (reference sequence). The CDR3 is 16 residues long. As DNA, the CDR3 is TGCAGTGCTAGTCCGGGCGGGGGCTCTGGGGCCAACGTCCTGACTTTC. Its translation: CSASPGGGSGANVLTF.

The chain employs TRBV28 and TRBJ1-2; no clear D gene. Per the germline V gene, CDR1 is MDHEN and CDR2 is SYDVKM. CDR3 length: 13 amino acids. Deletions cut 11 bases from V and 4 bases from J, with 17 bases between. CDR3 protein: CASMPGFLYGYTF. The DNA of the CDR3 is TGTGCCTCAATGCCCGGGTTCCTCTATGGCTACACCTTC.

The gene calls are TRBV11-3 and TRBJ2-1; D gene uncertain. The germline gives CDR1 SGHNT, CDR2 YENEEA. Between the trimmed V and J ends, which lost 0 bases and 4 bases, there was a span of 4 bases. The length of the CDR3 is 13 residues. The CDR3 coding sequence is TGTGCCAGCAGCTTAGACAGGTACAATGAGCAGTTCTTC. This translates into CASSLDRYNEQFF.

This clone was observed once. The rearrangement uses TRBV7-6 and TRBJ2-7; D is undetermined. This CDR3 has 15 amino acids. CDR1 and CDR2 from the germline V gene are SGHVS and FNYEAQ. Trimming removed 3 bases at V and 2 bases at J, with 14 bases between. This CDR3 is CASSLESRSPYEQYF. DNA for the CDR3: TGTGCCAGCAGCTTGGAGTCCCGAAGCCCCTACGAGCAGTACTTC.

There are a few counts of this clone. The V gene is TRBV7-8, the J gene TRBJ1-1; a possible D gene is TRBD1 (6 bases). V was pared by 3 bases and J by 5 bases, with 13 bases between. The germline gives CDR1 SGHVS, CDR2 FQNEAQ. CDR3 length: 14 amino acids. In DNA, the CDR3 is TGTGCCAGCAGCTTCGCCAGGGGATCAACTGAAGCTTTCTTT. The encoded protein is CASSFARGSTEAFF.

CDR3: CASSYRTGWDTEAFF. CDR3 nucleotide sequence: TGTGCCAGCAGCTACCGGACAGGGTGGGACACTGAAGCTTTCTTT. V gene TRBV7-6 combines with J gene TRBJ1-1; TRBD1 matches 8 bases. Germline V CDR1 and CDR2: SGHVS, FNYEAQ. V lost 4 bases, J lost 3 bases, and 7 bases stayed unmatched. The CDR3 consists of 15 residues.